A single T cell receptor (beta chain) is shown here with its context. Trimming removed 4 bases at V and 4 bases at J, with 15 bases between. From germline, CDR1 is LGHDT and CDR2 YNNKEL (reference sequence). CDR3 length: 15 amino acids. The data stem from a study of blood T cell repertoires in COVID-19. The wider study: Spain, Italy and the United States supplied samples that represented acute and convalescent COVID-19. Sources were T cells, B-cell-depleted T cells, or PBMCs; the material itself was cDNA or gDNA.

Individuals aged about 18 to 100 years were recruited from approximately 22 US areas. Self-reported history from a screening survey and questionnaire set each donor's cohort. The repertoire was sequenced with immunoSEQ multiplex PCR; TCRdb's copy has only in-frame clones and lacks some. The table lists about 300,000 clones, around 87% of them singletons, with over 3.5% in the top ten. The source is a woman aged 18 to 35 with acute COVID-19. The chain links TRBV3-1 (or the pseudogene TRBV3-2) to TRBJ2-3; D not resolved. The sequencing input was PBMCs or T cells enriched from blood (not recorded which). CDR3 region: CASSPPGSRSDTQYF. DNA for the CDR3: TGTGCCAGCAGCCCTCCGGGTAGTAGGTCAGATACGCAGTATTTT.